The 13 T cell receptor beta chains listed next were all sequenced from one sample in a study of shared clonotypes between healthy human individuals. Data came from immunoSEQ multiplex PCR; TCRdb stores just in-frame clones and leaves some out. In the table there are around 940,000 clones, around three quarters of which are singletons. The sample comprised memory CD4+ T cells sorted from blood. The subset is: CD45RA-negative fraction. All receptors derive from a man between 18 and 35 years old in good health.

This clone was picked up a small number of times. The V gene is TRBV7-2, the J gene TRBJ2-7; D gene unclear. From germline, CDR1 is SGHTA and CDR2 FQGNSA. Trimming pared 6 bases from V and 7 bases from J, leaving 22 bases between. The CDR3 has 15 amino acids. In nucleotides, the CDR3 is TGTGCCAGCAGGCCTCGCGGTCCCACGGGTGGGGAGCAGTACTTC. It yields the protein CASRPRGPTGGEQYF.

For the CDR3, the DNA is TGCAGCGGCAAGCCAGGGACCACAGATACGCAGTATTTT. It translates to CSGKPGTTDTQYF. V gene TRBV29-1 combines with J gene TRBJ2-3; D could derive from TRBD1 or TRBD2 (5 bases each). V shed 7 bases and J shed 2 bases, with 13 bases lying between them. Per the germline V gene, CDR1 is SQVTM and CDR2 is ANQGSEA. The CDR3 spans 13 residues.

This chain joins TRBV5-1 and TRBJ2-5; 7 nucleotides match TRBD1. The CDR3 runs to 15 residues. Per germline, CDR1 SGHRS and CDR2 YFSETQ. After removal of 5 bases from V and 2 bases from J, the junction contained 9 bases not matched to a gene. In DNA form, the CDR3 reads TGCGCCAGCAGTACAGGGGACATGACTCAAGAGACCCAGTACTTC. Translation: CASSTGDMTQETQYF.

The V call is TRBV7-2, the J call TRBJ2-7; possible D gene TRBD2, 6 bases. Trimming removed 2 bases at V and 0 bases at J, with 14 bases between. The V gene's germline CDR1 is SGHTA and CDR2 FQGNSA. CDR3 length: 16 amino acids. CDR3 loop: CASSLSGGLSSYEQYF. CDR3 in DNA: TGTGCCAGCAGCTTATCCGGCGGACTAAGCTCCTACGAGCAGTACTTC.

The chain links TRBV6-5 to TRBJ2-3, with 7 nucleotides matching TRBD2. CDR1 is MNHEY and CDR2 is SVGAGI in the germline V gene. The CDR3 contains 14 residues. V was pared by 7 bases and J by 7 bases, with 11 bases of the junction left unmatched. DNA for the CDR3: TGTGCCAGCAAGCAGCGGAGCGGGGAAAATACGCAGTATTTT. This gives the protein CASKQRSGENTQYF.

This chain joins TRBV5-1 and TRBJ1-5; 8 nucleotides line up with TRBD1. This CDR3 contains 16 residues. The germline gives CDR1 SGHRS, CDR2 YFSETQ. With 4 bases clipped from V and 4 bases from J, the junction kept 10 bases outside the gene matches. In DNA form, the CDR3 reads TGCGCCAGCAGCCTTATAGGGACAGGCCCGAATCAGCCCCAGCATTTT. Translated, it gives CASSLIGTGPNQPQHF.

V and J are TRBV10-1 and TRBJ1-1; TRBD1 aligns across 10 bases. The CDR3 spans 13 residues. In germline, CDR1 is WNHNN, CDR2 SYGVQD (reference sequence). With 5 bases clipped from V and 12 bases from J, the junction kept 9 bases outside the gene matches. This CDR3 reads CASSRTGGSLTFF. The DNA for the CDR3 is TGCGCCAGCAGTAGGACAGGGGGAAGCCTTACTTTCTTT.

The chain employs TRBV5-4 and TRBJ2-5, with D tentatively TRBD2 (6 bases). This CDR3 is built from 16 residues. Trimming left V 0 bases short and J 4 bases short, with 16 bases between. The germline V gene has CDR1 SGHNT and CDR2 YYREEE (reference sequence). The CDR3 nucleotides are TGTGCCAGCAGCTTGGTGGGGGGTCAAATAGGAGAGACCCAGTACTTC. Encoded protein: CASSLVGGQIGETQYF.

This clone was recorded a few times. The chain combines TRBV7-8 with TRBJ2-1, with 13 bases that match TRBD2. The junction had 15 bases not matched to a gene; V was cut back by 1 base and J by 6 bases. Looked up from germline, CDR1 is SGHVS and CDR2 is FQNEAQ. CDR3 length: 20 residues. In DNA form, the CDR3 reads TGTGCCAGCAGCTTAGATCCCGATCGAAACCGACTAGCGGGAGGCAATGAGCAGTTCTTC. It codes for CASSLDPDRNRLAGGNEQFF.

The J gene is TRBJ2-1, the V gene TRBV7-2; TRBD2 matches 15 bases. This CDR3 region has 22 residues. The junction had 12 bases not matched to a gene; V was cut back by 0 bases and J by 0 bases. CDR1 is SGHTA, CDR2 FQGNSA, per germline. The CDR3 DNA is TGTGCCAGCAGCTTAGCGTCTTTGGGGGGACTAGCGGGAGGAAGCTCCTACAATGAGCAGTTCTTC. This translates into CASSLASLGGLAGGSSYNEQFF.

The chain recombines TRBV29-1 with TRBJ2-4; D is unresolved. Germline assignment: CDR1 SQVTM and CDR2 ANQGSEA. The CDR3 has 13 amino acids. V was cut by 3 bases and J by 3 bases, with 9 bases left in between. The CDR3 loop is CSVETYFKNIQYF. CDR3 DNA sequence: TGCAGCGTTGAGACGTACTTCAAAAACATTCAGTACTTC. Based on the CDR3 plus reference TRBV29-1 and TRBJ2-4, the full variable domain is SAVISQKPSRDICQRGTSLTIQCQVDSQVTMMFWYRQQPGQSLTLIATANQGSEATYESGFVIDKFPISRPNLTFSTLTVSNMSPEDSSIYLCSVETYFKNIQYFGAGTRLSVL.

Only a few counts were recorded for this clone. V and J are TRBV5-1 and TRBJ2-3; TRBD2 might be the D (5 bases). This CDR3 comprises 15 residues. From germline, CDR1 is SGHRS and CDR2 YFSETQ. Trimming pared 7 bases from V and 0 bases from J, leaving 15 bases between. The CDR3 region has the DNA TGCGCCAGCCGACCTACCAGAGGGAGCACAGATACGCAGTATTTT. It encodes CASRPTRGSTDTQYF.

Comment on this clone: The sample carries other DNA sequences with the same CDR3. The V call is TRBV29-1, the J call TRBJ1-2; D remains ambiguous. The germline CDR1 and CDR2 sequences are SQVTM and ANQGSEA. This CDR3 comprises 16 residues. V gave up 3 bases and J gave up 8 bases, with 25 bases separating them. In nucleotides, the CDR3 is TGCAGCGTTGATGCCTTTGGAGACTTGGGAGCCCCGGGCTACACCTTC. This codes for CSVDAFGDLGAPGYTF.